This T cell receptor (beta chain) was documented in a study of OX40 agonist ivuxolimab in advanced cancers. About this clone itself: Antigen unknown.

The ends were cut back, 6 bases at V and 0 bases at J, with 17 bases in the middle. The CDR3 covers 16 residues. Germline V CDR1 and CDR2: KGHSH, LQKENI. Findings and caveats of the study: With doses of 0.1-3.0 mg/kg, partial responders showed among the lowest clonal expansion.

The table came from immunoSEQ multiplex PCR; TCRdb's copy has only in-frame clones and leaves some out. The sample shows 25,000 to 35,000 clones, 70% to 85% of them seen only once. The TCR comes from an adult with an advanced solid tumor such as melanoma, head and neck, liver or kidney cancer. The chain joins TRBV18 to TRBJ1-1, with D hard to call. The source was CD4+ or CD8+ T cells sorted from blood, collected in a trial of the OX40 agonist ivuxolimab. The CDR3 is CASSTAPGTLNTEAFF. In nucleotides, the CDR3 is TGTGCCAGCTCTACCGCCCCAGGCACCCTGAACACTGAAGCTTTCTTT.